This T cell receptor beta chain was sequenced during a study of CXCR4 blockade with PD-1 therapy in pancreatic cancer. Findings of the study overall: Frequent tumor clones were encoded by many distinct rearrangements, suggesting shared antigens.

V dropped 5 bases and J dropped 3 bases, with 16 bases sitting between them. Germline V CDR1 and CDR2: MDHEN, SYDVKM. The CDR3 contains 15 residues. Some clones are missing from TCRdb's copy, which holds only in-frame ones; the method was immunoSEQ multiplex PCR. Among over a thousand clones listed, about two fifths were seen once. Comments on this clone: Its antigen is undetermined.

Sequencing input: tumor tissue. The chain carries TRBV28 and TRBJ1-2; maybe TRBD1 (6 bases). The sequence came from a human donor with pancreatic ductal adenocarcinoma. CDR3 protein: CASSATTGGHYGYTF. CDR3 bases: TGTGCCAGCAGTGCTACGACAGGTGGGCACTATGGCTACACCTTC.